This T cell receptor beta chain was recovered during a study of beta chain features in type 1 diabetes. At the level of the study: Patients shared similar age, gender and cell yields with healthy donors. Study outcomes and limitations: Equally in patients and controls, PCR might preferentially amplify shorter templates. Lower insertion and higher deletion counts appeared at VDJ junctions in type 1 diabetes patients. An over-representation of cells with high TCR expression could result from cDNA sequencing.

Turning to this clone: Its specificity is unknown. A much larger clone differs from this one at a single base, so this may be a read error.

The investigators reverse transcribed all of the isolated RNA, so they sequenced expressed TCRB transcripts. Only in-frame clones appear in the TCRdb table, and some are missing; sequencing was by immunoSEQ multiplex PCR. The sample includes under 800,000 clones, around 16% of them seen just once. The CDR3 totals 13 residues. Trimming took 1 base from V and 1 from J, leaving 3 bases between them. Germline V gene lookup returns CDR1 SGHVS and CDR2 FNYEAQ. Sequences were obtained from naive CD4+ T cells from blood. This receptor was identified in a man younger than 35 in good health. This chain uses TRBV7-6 with TRBJ2-3, with D unresolved. CDR3 DNA sequence: TGTGCCAGCAGCTTAGTCGGCACAGATACGCAGTATTTT. Translated: CASSLVGTDTQYF. Looking up the rest from reference TRBV7-6 and TRBJ2-3 gives the full variable domain: GAGVSQSPRYKVTKRGQDVALRCDPISGHVSLYWYRQALGQGPEFLTYFNYEAQQDKSGLPNDRFSAERPEGSISTLTIQRTEQRDSAMYRCASSLVGTDTQYFGPGTRLTVL.